A few counts support the clone carrying this TCR beta chain. One entry per CDR3 protein, called by TCRdb with MiXCR from the RT-PCR reads. The table includes roughly 550,000 distinct CDR3 sequences, roughly 25% detected once. The sample belongs to a study of response to subunit inactivated influenza vaccine. The V end lost 5 bases, the J end lost 6 bases, and 19 bases lay between the germline ends. Germline CDR1 reads SGHRS; CDR2 reads YFSETQ. This CDR3 region has 15 residues. These records were also assigned to another study, of T cells expressing NK-cell markers. In that study: Scientists made TCR beta cDNA using 5'RACE template switching with UMIs. Sorted CD3+CD56+NKG2C+, CD3+CD56+NKG2C- and CD3+CD56-NKG2C+ T-cell subsets were beta-chain profiled. Among eight sequenced donors, seven carried HCMV seropositivity while one was seronegative. Several donors had dominant NKG2C+ clonotypes that comprised roughly 1.0-7.0% of their CD8+ T cells.

Sequenced here: CD4+ T cells sorted from PBMCs, sampled about 12 days after vaccination. V usage is TRBV5-1 and J usage is TRBJ2-3; tentative D call: TRBD2 (6 bases). The origin of this receptor is a middle-aged man who received an inactivated influenza vaccine. The CDR3 nucleotides are TGCGCCAGCAGGAGGGAGGAAGGCCTTGCTGATACGCAGTATTTT. Its protein product is CASRREEGLADTQYF.